The rows below give T cell receptor beta chains drawn from one sample of a study of identical twins. TCRdb re-derived calls from the 5' RACE reads in MiXCR, one entry per CDR3 protein. This sample has under 300,000 distinct CDR3 sequences, with over 12% found just once. The source material was memory (CD45RO+) T cells sorted from blood. The receptor set was obtained from a woman in her late teens or twenties in good health. Each CDR3 is given with its conserved first and last residue. A D gene is named only where the DNA matches it firmly. Clone size, where shown, is once, few, many, or a class for clones that have expanded.

D: TRBD1
V: TRBV7-9
size: .
J: TRBJ2-1
DNA: TGTGCCAGCAGCCTGACAGGGGGCATCGGGGATGAGCAGTTCTTC
CDR3: CASSLTGGIGDEQFF

D: .
V: TRBV7-9
size: few
J: TRBJ2-3
DNA: TGTGCCAGCAGCCAGACGGAATTCACGCAGTATTTT
CDR3: CASSQTEFTQYF

D: TRBD2
V: TRBV5-1
size: .
J: TRBJ2-5
DNA: TGCGCCAGCAGCCTTACTAGCGGAGTAGAGACCCAGTACTTC
CDR3: CASSLTSGVETQYF

D: .
V: TRBV7-2
size: many
J: TRBJ2-7
DNA: TGTGCCAGCAGCCCCCAACCCCTAAACGAGCAGTACTTC
CDR3: CASSPQPLNEQYF

D: .
V: TRBV13
size: .
J: TRBJ2-1
DNA: TGTGCCAGCAAACGTTGGGGCGATGAGCAGTTCTTC
CDR3: CASKRWGDEQFF

D: .
V: TRBV5-1
size: many
J: TRBJ1-1
DNA: TGCGCCAGCCGTTTCGACGGAAGCACTGAAGCTTTCTTT
CDR3: CASRFDGSTEAFF

D: TRBD1
V: TRBV20-1
size: few
J: TRBJ2-5
DNA: TGCAGTGCTAGAGACCCGGGACAGGAGTACTTC
CDR3: CSARDPGQEYF

D: TRBD2
V: TRBV7-8
size: few
J: TRBJ2-1
DNA: TGTGCCAGCAGCCGGACTAGCGGGGGGAGCAATGAGCAGTTCTTC
CDR3: CASSRTSGGSNEQFF

D: TRBD1
V: TRBV13
size: .
J: TRBJ1-2
DNA: TGTGCCAGCAGCGGGAGGACAGGGGGAGGCTACACCTTC
CDR3: CASSGRTGGGYTF

D: .
V: TRBV27
size: few
J: TRBJ2-1
DNA: TGTGCCAGCAGTAAGGGGGATAGCTCCTACAATGAGCAGTTCTTC
CDR3: CASSKGDSSYNEQFF

D: .
V: TRBV20-1
size: .
J: TRBJ2-2
DNA: TGCAGTGTTCCGAGGGGGTTACGCACCGGGGAGCTGTTTTTT
CDR3: CSVPRGLRTGELFF

D: .
V: TRBV7-3
size: .
J: TRBJ1-1
DNA: TGTGCCAGCAGCTTTAGGGTTGACACTGAAGCTTTCTTT
CDR3: CASSFRVDTEAFF

D: TRBD1
V: TRBV5-1
size: many
J: TRBJ2-7
DNA: TGCGCCAGCAGCCCCGGGACAGGGTCCTACGAGCAGTACTTC
CDR3: CASSPGTGSYEQYF

D: TRBD1
V: TRBV12-3/TRBV12-4
size: .
J: TRBJ2-7
DNA: TGTGCCAGCAGTTTCTACCCCGGGACAGGGGGCAAAGTGGAATCCTACGAGCAGTACTTC
CDR3: CASSFYPGTGGKVESYEQYF

D: .
V: TRBV4-3
size: many
J: TRBJ1-5
DNA: TGCGCCAGCAGCCAAGATCGCGGGGAGCCCCAGCATTTT
CDR3: CASSQDRGEPQHF

D: TRBD2
V: TRBV6-1
size: .
J: TRBJ2-1
DNA: TGTGCCAGCAGCGGCCGGACTAGCGGATATTACAATGAGCAGTTCTTC
CDR3: CASSGRTSGYYNEQFF

D: .
V: TRBV28
size: .
J: TRBJ2-4
DNA: TGTGCCAGCAGTTCTCAGGGGGCCAAAAACATTCAGTACTTC
CDR3: CASSSQGAKNIQYF

D: .
V: TRBV20-1
size: few
J: TRBJ2-7
DNA: TGCAGTGCTAGAGGGCGGGACTTTTCCTACGAGCAGTACTTC
CDR3: CSARGRDFSYEQYF

D: .
V: TRBV19
size: few
J: TRBJ1-3
DNA: TGTGCCAGTAGTGCCGACAGGAGCCGGATTCTAGGCACCATATATTTT
CDR3: CASSADRSRILGTIYF

D: TRBD1
V: TRBV30
size: few
J: TRBJ2-7
DNA: TGTGCCTGGAGTCCGACAGGGAGCTCCTACGAGCAGTACTTC
CDR3: CAWSPTGSSYEQYF

D: TRBD1
V: TRBV5-4
size: few
J: TRBJ1-1
DNA: TGTGCCAGCAGCTTCGGACAGGGAGGGAACACTGAAGCTTTCTTT
CDR3: CASSFGQGGNTEAFF

D: .
V: TRBV27
size: .
J: TRBJ2-1
DNA: TGTGCCAGCGGTAGAGTAAACAATGAGCAGTTCTTC
CDR3: CASGRVNNEQFF

D: .
V: TRBV7-3
size: .
J: TRBJ2-7
DNA: TGTGCCAGCAGCGCTTCCAGCTCCCACGAGCAGTACTTC
CDR3: CASSASSSHEQYF

D: .
V: TRBV6-1
size: few
J: TRBJ1-6
DNA: TGTGCCAGCAGTGATTGGGAGAAGCTTTATAATTCACCCCTCCACTTT
CDR3: CASSDWEKLYNSPLHF

D: .
V: TRBV7-2
size: few
J: TRBJ1-6
DNA: TGTGCCAGCAGCACTTATAATTCACCCCTCCACTTT
CDR3: CASSTYNSPLHF

D: .
V: TRBV9
size: few
J: TRBJ2-6
DNA: TGTGCCAGCAACCACCCATCTGGGGCCAACGTCCTGACTTTC
CDR3: CASNHPSGANVLTF

D: .
V: TRBV12-3/TRBV12-4
size: .
J: TRBJ1-1
DNA: TGTGCCAGCAGTTTTCGGGCGAACACTGAAGCTTTCTTT
CDR3: CASSFRANTEAFF

D: .
V: TRBV3-1
size: .
J: TRBJ1-4
DNA: TGTGCCAGCAGCCCGAGTAACGGACTCGCAACTAATGAAAAACTGTTTTTT
CDR3: CASSPSNGLATNEKLFF

D: .
V: TRBV18
size: many
J: TRBJ2-5
DNA: TGTGCCAGCTCAGCCCAAGAGACCCAGTACTTC
CDR3: CASSAQETQYF

D: .
V: TRBV5-4
size: many
J: TRBJ2-2
DNA: TGTGCCAGCAGCTTGGACGGCGCCGGGGAGCTGTTTTTT
CDR3: CASSLDGAGELFF

D: TRBD2
V: TRBV18
size: few
J: TRBJ2-3
DNA: TGTGCCAGCTCACCAGGCGGGGGGTCAGATACGCAGTATTTT
CDR3: CASSPGGGSDTQYF

D: TRBD2
V: TRBV27
size: few
J: TRBJ2-7
DNA: TGTGCCAGCAGTTACAGCGGGGGCCCTAACTACGAGCAGTACTTC
CDR3: CASSYSGGPNYEQYF

D: .
V: TRBV21-1
size: once
J: TRBJ2-7
DNA: TGTGCCAGCAGCAAAATCGGGCTCCCCCACGAGCAGTACTTC
CDR3: CASSKIGLPHEQYF

D: .
V: TRBV15
size: .
J: TRBJ2-1
DNA: TGTGCCACCAGCAGAGATGGTCAGAATGAGCAGTTCTTC
CDR3: CATSRDGQNEQFF

D: TRBD1
V: TRBV6-1
size: few
J: TRBJ1-1
DNA: TGTGCCATAGAGCCGGGACAGCTGAACACTGAAGCTTTCTTT
CDR3: CAIEPGQLNTEAFF

D: TRBD2
V: TRBV10-3
size: .
J: TRBJ2-3
DNA: TGTGCCATCAGTGCGGGACTAGCGGGGGAGAGGAATTTT
CDR3: CAISAGLAGERNF

D: .
V: TRBV20-1
size: few
J: TRBJ2-7
DNA: TGCAGTGCCCGTCCGGGACTGGGAGTCTACGAGCAGTACTTC
CDR3: CSARPGLGVYEQYF

D: TRBD2
V: TRBV12-3/TRBV12-4
size: many
J: TRBJ2-1
DNA: TGTGCCAGCAGTCCGGGACTAGGCCGTTTCAATGAGCAGTTCTTC
CDR3: CASSPGLGRFNEQFF

D: .
V: TRBV25-1
size: .
J: TRBJ2-7
DNA: TGTGCCACCATCCCCGTCAACTCCTACGAGCAGTACTTC
CDR3: CATIPVNSYEQYF